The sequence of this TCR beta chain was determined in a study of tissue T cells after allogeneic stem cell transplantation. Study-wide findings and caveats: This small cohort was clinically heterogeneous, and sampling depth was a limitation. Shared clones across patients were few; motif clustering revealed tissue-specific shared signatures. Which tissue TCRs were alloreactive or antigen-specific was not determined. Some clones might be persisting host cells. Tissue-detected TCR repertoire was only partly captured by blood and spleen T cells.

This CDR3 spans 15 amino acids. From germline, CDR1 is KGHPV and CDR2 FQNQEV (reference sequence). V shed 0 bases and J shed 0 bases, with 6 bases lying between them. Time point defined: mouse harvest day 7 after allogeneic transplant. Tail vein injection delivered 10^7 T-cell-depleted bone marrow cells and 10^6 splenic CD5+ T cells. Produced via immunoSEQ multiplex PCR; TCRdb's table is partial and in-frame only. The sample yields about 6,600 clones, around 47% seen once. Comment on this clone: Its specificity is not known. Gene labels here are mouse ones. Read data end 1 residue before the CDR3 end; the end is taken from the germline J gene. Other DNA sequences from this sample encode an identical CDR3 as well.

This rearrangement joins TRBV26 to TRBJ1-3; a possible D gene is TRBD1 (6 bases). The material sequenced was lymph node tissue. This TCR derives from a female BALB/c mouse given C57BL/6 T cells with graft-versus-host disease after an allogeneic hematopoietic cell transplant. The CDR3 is CASSLSGGSGNTLYF. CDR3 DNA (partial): TGTGCCAGCAGTCTGTCAGGGGGTTCTGGAAATACGCTCTAT.